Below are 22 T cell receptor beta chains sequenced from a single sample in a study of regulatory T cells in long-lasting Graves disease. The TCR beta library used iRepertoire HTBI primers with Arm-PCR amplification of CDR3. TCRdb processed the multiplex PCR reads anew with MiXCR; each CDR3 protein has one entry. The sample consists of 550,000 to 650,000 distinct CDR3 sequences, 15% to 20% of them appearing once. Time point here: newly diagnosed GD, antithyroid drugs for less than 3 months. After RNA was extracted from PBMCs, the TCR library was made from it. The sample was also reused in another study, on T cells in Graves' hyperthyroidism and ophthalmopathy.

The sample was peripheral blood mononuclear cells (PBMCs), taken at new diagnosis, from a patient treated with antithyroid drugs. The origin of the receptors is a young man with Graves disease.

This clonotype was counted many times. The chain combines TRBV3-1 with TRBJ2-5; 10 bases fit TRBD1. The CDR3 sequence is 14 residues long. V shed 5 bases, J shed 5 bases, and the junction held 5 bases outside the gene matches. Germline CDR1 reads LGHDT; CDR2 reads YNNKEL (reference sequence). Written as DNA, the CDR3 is TGTGCCAGCAGCAGACAGGGGGCCCAGGAGACCCAGTACTTC. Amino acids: CASSRQGAQETQYF.

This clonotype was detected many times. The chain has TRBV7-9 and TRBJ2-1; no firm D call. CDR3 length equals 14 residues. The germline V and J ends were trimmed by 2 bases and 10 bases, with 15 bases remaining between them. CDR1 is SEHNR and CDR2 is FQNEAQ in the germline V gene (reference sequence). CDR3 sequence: CASSLLGRFSEQFF. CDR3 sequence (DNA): TGTGCCAGCAGCTTACTCGGGCGGTTTTCCGAGCAGTTCTTC.

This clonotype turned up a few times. The CDR3 coding sequence is TGTGCCAGCAGCCCGACCGGGACAGGGGGGCATTCACCCCTCCACTTT. It specifies CASSPTGTGGHSPLHF. The chain links TRBV5-6 to TRBJ1-6, with TRBD1 matching over 11 bases. The CDR3 is 16 residues long. V shed 4 bases, J shed 8 bases, and the junction held 8 bases outside the gene matches. From germline, CDR1 is SGHDT and CDR2 YYEEEE.

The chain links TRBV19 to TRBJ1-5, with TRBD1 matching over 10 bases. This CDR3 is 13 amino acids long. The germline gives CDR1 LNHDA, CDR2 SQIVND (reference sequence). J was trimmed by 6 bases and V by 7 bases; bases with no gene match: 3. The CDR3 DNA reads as TGTGCCAGTAAGGACAGGGGGACTCAGCCCCAGCATTTT. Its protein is CASKDRGTQPQHF.

The CDR3 DNA reads as TGTGCCGGCGGACAGGGAAAAGCTAGGGAGCTGTTTTTT. Translation: CAGGQGKARELFF. V usage is TRBV28 and J usage is TRBJ2-2; 8 bases align to TRBD1. This CDR3 region has 13 residues. V was clipped by 11 bases and J by 9 bases; unmatched bases: 11. Per germline, CDR1 MDHEN and CDR2 SYDVKM.

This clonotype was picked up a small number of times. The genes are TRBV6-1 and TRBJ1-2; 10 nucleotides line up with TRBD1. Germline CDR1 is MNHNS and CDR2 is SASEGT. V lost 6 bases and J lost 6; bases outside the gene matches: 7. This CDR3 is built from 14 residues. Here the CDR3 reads CASRGQGLPNGYTF. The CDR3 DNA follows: TGTGCCAGCAGGGGACAGGGGCTCCCCAATGGCTACACCTTC.

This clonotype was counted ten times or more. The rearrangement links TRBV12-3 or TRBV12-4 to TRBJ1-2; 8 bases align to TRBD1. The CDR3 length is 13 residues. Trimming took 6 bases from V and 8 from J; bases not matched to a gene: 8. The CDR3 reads CASSRQGTGGYTF. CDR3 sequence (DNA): TGTGCCAGCAGCCGACAGGGGACTGGCGGCTACACCTTC.

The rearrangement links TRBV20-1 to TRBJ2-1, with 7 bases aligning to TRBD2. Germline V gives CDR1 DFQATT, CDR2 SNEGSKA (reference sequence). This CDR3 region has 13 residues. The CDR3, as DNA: TGCAGCGGTTCTAGCGGCGAATACAATGAGCAGTTCTTC. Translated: CSGSSGEYNEQFF.

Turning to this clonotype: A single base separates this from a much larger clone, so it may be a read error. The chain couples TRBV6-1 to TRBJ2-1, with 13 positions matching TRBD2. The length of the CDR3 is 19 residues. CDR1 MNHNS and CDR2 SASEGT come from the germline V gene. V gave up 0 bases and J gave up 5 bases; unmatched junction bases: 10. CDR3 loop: CASSEALFGLAGVHNEQFF. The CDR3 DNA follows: TGTGCCAGCAGTGAAGCGCTTTTTGGACTAGCGGGGGTCCACAATGAGCAGTTCTTC.

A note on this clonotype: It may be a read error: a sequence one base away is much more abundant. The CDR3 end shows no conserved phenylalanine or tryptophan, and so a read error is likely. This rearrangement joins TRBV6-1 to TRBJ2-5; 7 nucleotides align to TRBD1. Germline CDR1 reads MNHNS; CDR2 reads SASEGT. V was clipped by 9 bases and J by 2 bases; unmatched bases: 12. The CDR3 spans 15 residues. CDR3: CARGRRGRGQETQYV. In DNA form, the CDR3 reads TGTGCCAGGGGGAGACGTGGCAGGGGGCAAGAGACCCAGTACGTC.

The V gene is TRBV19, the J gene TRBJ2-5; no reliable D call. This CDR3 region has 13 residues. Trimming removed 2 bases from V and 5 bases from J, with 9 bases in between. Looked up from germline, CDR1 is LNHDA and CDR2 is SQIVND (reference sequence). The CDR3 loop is CASSINPWETQYF. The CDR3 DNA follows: TGTGCCAGTAGTATAAATCCATGGGAGACCCAGTACTTC.

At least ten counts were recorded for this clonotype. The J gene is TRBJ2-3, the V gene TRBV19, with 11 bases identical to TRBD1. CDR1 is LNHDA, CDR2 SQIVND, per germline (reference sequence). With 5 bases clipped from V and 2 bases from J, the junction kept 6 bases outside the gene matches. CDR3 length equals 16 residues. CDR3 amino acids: CASSGWTGGATDTQYF. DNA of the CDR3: TGTGCCAGTAGTGGATGGACAGGGGGCGCCACAGATACGCAGTATTTT.

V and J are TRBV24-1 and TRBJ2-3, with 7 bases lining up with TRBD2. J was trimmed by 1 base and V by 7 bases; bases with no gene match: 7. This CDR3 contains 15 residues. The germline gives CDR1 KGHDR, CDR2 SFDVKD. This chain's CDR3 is CATREGGSGTDTQYF. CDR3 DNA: TGTGCCACCAGGGAAGGCGGGAGCGGCACAGATACGCAGTATTTT.

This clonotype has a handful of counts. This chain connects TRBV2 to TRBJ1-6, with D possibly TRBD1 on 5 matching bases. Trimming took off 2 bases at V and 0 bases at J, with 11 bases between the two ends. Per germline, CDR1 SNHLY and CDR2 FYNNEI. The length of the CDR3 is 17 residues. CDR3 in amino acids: CASSERQLSSYNSPLHF. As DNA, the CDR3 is TGTGCCAGCAGTGAACGACAGCTTAGCTCCTATAATTCACCCCTCCACTTT.

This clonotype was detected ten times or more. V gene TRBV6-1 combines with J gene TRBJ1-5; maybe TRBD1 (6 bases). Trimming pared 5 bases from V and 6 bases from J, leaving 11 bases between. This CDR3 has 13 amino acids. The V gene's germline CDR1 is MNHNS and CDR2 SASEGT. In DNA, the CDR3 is TGTGCCAGCAGTATACGGGGGCGTCAGCCCCAGCATTTT. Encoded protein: CASSIRGRQPQHF.

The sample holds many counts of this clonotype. DNA for the CDR3: TGTGCCAGCAGCCCACCCCTAGGGGCTCTCTACAATGAGCAGTTCTTC. Translating gives CASSPPLGALYNEQFF. V gene TRBV7-9 combines with J gene TRBJ2-1, with D possibly TRBD1 on 5 matching bases. Germline CDR1 SEHNR, CDR2 FQNEAQ (reference sequence). The CDR3 has 16 amino acids. Between the trimmed V and J ends, which lost 5 bases and 3 bases, there was a span of 17 bases.

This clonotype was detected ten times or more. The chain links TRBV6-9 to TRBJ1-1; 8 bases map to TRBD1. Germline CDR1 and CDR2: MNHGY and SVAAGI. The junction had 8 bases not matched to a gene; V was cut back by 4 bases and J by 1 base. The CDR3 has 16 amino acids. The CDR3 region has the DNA TGTGCCAGCAGTTCCGGACAGGGCCGTAAGAACACTGAAGCTTTCTTT. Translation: CASSSGQGRKNTEAFF.

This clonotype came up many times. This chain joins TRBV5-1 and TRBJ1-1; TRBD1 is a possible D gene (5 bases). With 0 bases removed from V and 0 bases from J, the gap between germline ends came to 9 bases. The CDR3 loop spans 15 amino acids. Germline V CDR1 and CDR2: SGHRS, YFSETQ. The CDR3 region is CASSLVLDMNTEAFF. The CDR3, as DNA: TGCGCCAGCAGCTTGGTTTTGGACATGAACACTGAAGCTTTCTTT.

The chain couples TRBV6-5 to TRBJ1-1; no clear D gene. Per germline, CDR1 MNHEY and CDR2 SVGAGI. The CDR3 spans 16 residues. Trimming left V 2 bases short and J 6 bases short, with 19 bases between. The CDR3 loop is CASSYVSSGLGSEAFF. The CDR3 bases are TGTGCCAGCAGTTACGTATCGTCCGGGCTCGGTTCTGAAGCTTTCTTT.

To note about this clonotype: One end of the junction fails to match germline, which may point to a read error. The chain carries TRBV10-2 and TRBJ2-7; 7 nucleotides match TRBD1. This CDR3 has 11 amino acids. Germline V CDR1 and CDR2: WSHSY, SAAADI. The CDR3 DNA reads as TGCGCCAGCAGGGAACGGGACAGAGCACACTTC. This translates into CASRERDRAHF.

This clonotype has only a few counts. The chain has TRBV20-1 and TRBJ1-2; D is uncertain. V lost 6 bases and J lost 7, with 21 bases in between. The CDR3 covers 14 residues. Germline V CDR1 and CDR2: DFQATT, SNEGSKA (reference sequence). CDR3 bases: TGCAGTGCCCCCGAGCACCCGACCGGGTCTGGCTACACCTTC. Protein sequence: CSAPEHPTGSGYTF.

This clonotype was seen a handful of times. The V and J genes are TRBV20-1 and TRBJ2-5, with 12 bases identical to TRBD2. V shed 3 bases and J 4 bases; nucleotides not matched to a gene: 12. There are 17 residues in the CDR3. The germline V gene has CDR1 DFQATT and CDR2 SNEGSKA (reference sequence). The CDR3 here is CSASPRLAGASRETQYF. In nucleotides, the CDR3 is TGCAGTGCTAGTCCCCGACTAGCGGGAGCCTCGCGAGAGACCCAGTACTTC.